The 18 T cell receptor beta chains below all came from one sample that was sequenced in a study of T-cell memory formation after mild COVID-19. TCRdb reprocessed the 5' RACE reads with MiXCR, giving one entry per CDR3 protein. The data contain over 130,000 distinct CDR3 sequences, around 15% of them singletons. Sequencing was performed on PBMCs or a T cell subset sorted from them (not recorded which). The receptors come from an adult woman who had mild COVID-19 (a few samples of this study predate the infection). Cell type and time point are not known.

In DNA, the CDR3 is TGCAGTGCTAGAGAAGGGGGCGGGGAGCTGTTTTTT. Translation: CSAREGGGELFF. The chain links TRBV20-1 to TRBJ2-2; TRBD1 is a possible D gene (6 bases). V was pared by 0 bases and J by 7 bases, with 6 bases between. This CDR3 has 12 residues. Germline V gene sequence: CDR1 DFQATT, CDR2 SNEGSKA (reference sequence).

This clonotype was detected only a few times. The gene calls are TRBV7-7 and TRBJ2-3; maybe TRBD1 (6 bases). The CDR3 length is 13 residues. V was cut by 5 bases and J by 4 bases, with 10 bases left in between. CDR1 is SSHAT and CDR2 is FNYEAQ in the germline V gene (reference sequence). This CDR3 is CASSKQGSDTQYF. The CDR3 DNA reads TGTGCCAGCAGCAAACAGGGCTCAGATACGCAGTATTTT. The whole variable domain, remainder taken from reference TRBV7-7 and TRBJ2-3, is GAGVSQSPRYKVTKRGQDVTLRCDPISSHATLYWYQQALGQGPEFLTYFNYEAQPDKSGLPSDRFSAERPEGSISTLTIQRTEQRDSAMYRCASSKQGSDTQYFGPGTRLTVL.

This clonotype was seen more than once but under ten times. The gene calls are TRBV7-9 and TRBJ2-3, with D perhaps matching TRBD1 or TRBD2 (5 bases each). CDR1 is SEHNR and CDR2 is FQNEAQ in the germline V gene (reference sequence). Trimming removed 6 bases from V and 9 bases from J, with 10 bases in between. The CDR3 covers 11 residues. CDR3 protein: CASSPRDTQYF. Here the CDR3 DNA reads TGTGCCAGCAGTCCCCGGGACACGCAGTATTTT.

The chain couples TRBV12-3 or TRBV12-4 to TRBJ2-7; maybe TRBD2 (6 bases). V was trimmed by 2 bases and J by 2 bases, leaving 10 bases between them. CDR3 size: 14 residues. CDR3 nucleotides: TGTGCCAGCAGTTTATACGGGGGTCCCTACGAGCAGTACTTC. As protein: CASSLYGGPYEQYF.

This chain links TRBV7-9 with TRBJ1-2, with D uncertain. CDR3 length: 15 amino acids. The V end was cut by 5 bases, the J end by 1 base, with 14 bases between. CDR1 and CDR2 (germline): SEHNR, FQNEAQ (reference sequence). This CDR3 reads CASSPEISLNYGYTF. CDR3 nucleotide sequence: TGTGCCAGCAGCCCCGAGATCAGTCTTAACTATGGCTACACCTTC.

The V gene is TRBV23-1, the J gene TRBJ1-5; weak D call: TRBD1 (6 bases). TRBV23-1 is treated as an ORF (open reading frame) with a function not yet certain. The V end lost 4 bases, the J end lost 3 bases, and 31 bases lay between the germline ends. The CDR3 is 21 amino acids. CDR3: CASSLVKSTITGMIYNQPQHF. In nucleotides, the CDR3 is TGCGCCAGCAGTCTTGTCAAAAGCACAATAACAGGGATGATTTACAATCAGCCCCAGCATTTT.

Only a few counts were recorded for this clonotype. This rearrangement joins TRBV6-1 to TRBJ2-1, with 14 nucleotides matching TRBD2. This CDR3 has 17 residues. Losses at the gene ends were 2 bases for V and 6 bases for J; bases not matched to a gene: 6. From germline, CDR1 is MNHNS and CDR2 SASEGT. DNA of the CDR3: TGTGCCAGCAGTGAATATGGGACTAGCGGGAGCGGCAATGAGCAGTTCTTC. This translates into CASSEYGTSGSGNEQFF.

The rearrangement joins TRBV7-2 to TRBJ2-7, with 12 bases that match TRBD2. The junction had 2 bases not matched to a gene; V was cut back by 3 bases and J by 2 bases. The CDR3 consists of 15 residues. Germline-derived CDR1 and CDR2 are SGHTA and FQGNSA. CDR3: CASSFLAGGPYEQYF. CDR3 DNA: TGTGCCAGCAGCTTCCTAGCGGGAGGGCCCTACGAGCAGTACTTC.

J is TRBJ1-2 and V is TRBV3-1, with 7 bases fitting TRBD1. J lost 3 bases, V lost 0 bases, and 19 bases had no gene match. In germline, CDR1 is LGHDT, CDR2 YNNKEL (reference sequence). This CDR3 is 20 amino acids long. DNA of the CDR3: TGTGCCAGCAGCCAAGATGACCTTCTGGGACAGATCCCCGAGGACTATGGCTACACCTTC. It is translated as CASSQDDLLGQIPEDYGYTF.

The rearrangement links TRBV4-1 to TRBJ2-1; 8 bases are a match to TRBD2. The CDR3 sequence is 15 residues long. The ends lost 1 base at V and 7 bases at J; junction bases unmatched: 6. Germline V gene sequence: CDR1 MGHRA, CDR2 YSYEKL. The CDR3 coding sequence is TGCGCCAGCAGCCAAGGAGTACTAGCGGATAATGAGCAGTTCTTC. Translation: CASSQGVLADNEQFF.

This clonotype came up a few times. V and J are TRBV5-6 and TRBJ2-7, with D possibly TRBD2 on 7 matching bases. The CDR3 runs 16 residues. Germline V gives CDR1 SGHDT, CDR2 YYEEEE. Trimming took 2 bases from V and 1 from J, leaving 16 bases between them. Here the CDR3 DNA reads TGTGCCAGCAGCTTCTATACGGGGGGCAAATCCTACGAGCAGTACTTC. Translating it yields CASSFYTGGKSYEQYF.

The sample holds many counts of this clonotype. The chain combines TRBV29-1 with TRBJ2-1, with TRBD1 matching over 8 bases. Germline values: CDR1 SQVTM, CDR2 ANQGSEA. The CDR3 loop spans 14 amino acids. CDR3 loop: CSFNPGQVYNEQFF. The CDR3 DNA reads as TGCAGTTTTAACCCGGGACAGGTCTACAATGAGCAGTTCTTC.

The chain employs TRBV5-5 and TRBJ1-3; the D gene is possibly TRBD1 (5 bases). The CDR3 runs 18 residues. Trimming stripped 4 bases from V and 3 bases from J, with 23 bases between. Germline assignment: CDR1 SGHKS and CDR2 YYEKEE (reference sequence). In DNA form, the CDR3 reads TGTGCCAGCAGCCCGGCGGGGCAGGGAGGTTCGGATGGAAACACCATATATTTT. Translating gives CASSPAGQGGSDGNTIYF.

This clonotype came up a few times. The chain employs TRBV12-3 or TRBV12-4 and TRBJ1-5; perhaps TRBD1 as D (5 bases). The CDR3 consists of 13 residues. V lost 6 bases and J 7 bases, leaving 13 bases between the germline ends. The CDR3 spells CASRGGEGQPQHF. The CDR3 bases are TGTGCCAGCAGAGGAGGGGAGGGACAGCCCCAGCATTTT.

The CDR3 loop is CASSARLAGVLEQYF. For the CDR3, the DNA is TGCGCCAGCAGCGCACGACTAGCGGGAGTCCTCGAGCAGTACTTC. V and J are TRBV5-1 and TRBJ2-7, with 12 bases fitting TRBD2. The CDR3 runs to 15 residues. Germline CDR1 and CDR2: SGHRS and YFSETQ. Germline trimming cut 4 bases from V and 6 bases from J; bases unmatched to any gene: 8.

The sample holds a few counts of this clonotype. J is TRBJ1-2 and V is TRBV6-5, with D perhaps TRBD1 (5 bases). Trimming shortened V by 5 bases and J by 10 bases, and 20 bases separated the two germline ends. Germline CDR1 and CDR2: MNHEY and SVGAGI. CDR3 size: 14 residues. CDR3 sequence (DNA): TGTGCCAGCAGTCAAACTGGGACTGCTCCCGACTACACCTTC. This translates into CASSQTGTAPDYTF.

The chain couples TRBV7-8 to TRBJ2-3; tentative D call: TRBD2 (5 bases). V was trimmed by 1 base and J by 2 bases, leaving 10 bases between them. CDR3 length equals 15 residues. Germline CDR1 is SGHVS and CDR2 is FQNEAQ. The CDR3 here is CASSLGAGPTDTQYF. The CDR3 DNA is TGTGCCAGCAGCTTAGGGGCGGGCCCCACAGATACGCAGTATTTT. Combining the CDR3 with reference TRBV7-8 and TRBJ2-3 gives the whole variable domain GAGVSQSPRYKVAKRGQDVALRCDPISGHVSLFWYQQALGQGPEFLTYFQNEAQLDKSGLPSDRFFAERPEGSVSTLKIQRTQQEDSAVYLCASSLGAGPTDTQYFGPGTRLTVL.

Only a few counts were recorded for this clonotype. The CDR3 is CASSQGTSGAYEQYF. The CDR3 coding sequence is TGCGCCAGCAGCCAGGGGACTAGCGGGGCCTACGAGCAGTACTTC. V gene TRBV4-3 combines with J gene TRBJ2-7; 13 nucleotides align to TRBD2. Germline CDR1 LGHNA, CDR2 YSLEER. The CDR3 has 15 residues. Trimming took 3 bases from V and 2 from J; bases not matched to a gene: 1.